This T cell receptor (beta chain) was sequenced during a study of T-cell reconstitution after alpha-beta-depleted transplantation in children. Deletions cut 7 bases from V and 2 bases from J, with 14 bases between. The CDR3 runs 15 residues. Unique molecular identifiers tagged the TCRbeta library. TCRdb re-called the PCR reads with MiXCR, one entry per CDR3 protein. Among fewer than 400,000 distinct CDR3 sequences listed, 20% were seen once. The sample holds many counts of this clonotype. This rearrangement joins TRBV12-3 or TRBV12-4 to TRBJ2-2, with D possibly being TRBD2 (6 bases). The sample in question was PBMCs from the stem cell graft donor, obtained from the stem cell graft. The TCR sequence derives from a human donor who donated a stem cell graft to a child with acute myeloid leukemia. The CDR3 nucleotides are TGTGCCAGCACGTCAGCGGGCTCAAACACCGGGGAGCTGTTTTTT. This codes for CASTSAGSNTGELFF.